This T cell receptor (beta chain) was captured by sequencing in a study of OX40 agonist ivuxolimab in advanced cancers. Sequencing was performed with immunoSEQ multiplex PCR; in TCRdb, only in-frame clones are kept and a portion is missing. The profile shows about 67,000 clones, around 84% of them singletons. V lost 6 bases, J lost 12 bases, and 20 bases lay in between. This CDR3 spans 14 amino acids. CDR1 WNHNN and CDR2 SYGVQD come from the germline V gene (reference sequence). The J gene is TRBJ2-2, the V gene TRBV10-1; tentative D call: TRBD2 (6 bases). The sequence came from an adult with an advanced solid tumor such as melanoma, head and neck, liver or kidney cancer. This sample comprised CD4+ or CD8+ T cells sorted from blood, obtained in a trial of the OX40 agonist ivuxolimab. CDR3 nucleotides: TGCGCCAGCAGAAACGGGGGTACCGCCGGAAAGCTGTTTTTT. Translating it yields CASRNGGTAGKLFF.